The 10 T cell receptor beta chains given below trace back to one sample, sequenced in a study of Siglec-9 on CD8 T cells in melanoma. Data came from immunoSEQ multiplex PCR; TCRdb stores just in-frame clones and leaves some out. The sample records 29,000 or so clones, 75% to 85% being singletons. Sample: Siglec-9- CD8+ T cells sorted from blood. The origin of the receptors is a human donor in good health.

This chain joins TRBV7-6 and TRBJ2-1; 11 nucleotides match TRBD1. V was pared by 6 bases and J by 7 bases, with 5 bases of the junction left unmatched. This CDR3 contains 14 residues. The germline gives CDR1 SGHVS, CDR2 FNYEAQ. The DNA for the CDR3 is TGTGCCAGCAGGCGCCGGGACAGGGGGAATGAGCAGTTCTTC. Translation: CASRRRDRGNEQFF.

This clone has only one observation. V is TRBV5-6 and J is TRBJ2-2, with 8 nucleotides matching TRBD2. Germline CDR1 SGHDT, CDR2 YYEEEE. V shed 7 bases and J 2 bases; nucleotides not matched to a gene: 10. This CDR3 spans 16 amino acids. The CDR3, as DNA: TGTGCCAGCTCCTACGAGACTAGCGAAAACACCGGGGAGCTGTTTTTT. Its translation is CASSYETSENTGELFF. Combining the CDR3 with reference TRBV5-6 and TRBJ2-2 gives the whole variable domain DAGVTQSPTHLIKTRGQQVTLRCSPKSGHDTVSWYQQALGQGPQFIFQYYEEEERQRGNFPDRFSGHQFPNYSSELNVNALLLGDSALYLCASSYETSENTGELFFGEGSRLTVL.

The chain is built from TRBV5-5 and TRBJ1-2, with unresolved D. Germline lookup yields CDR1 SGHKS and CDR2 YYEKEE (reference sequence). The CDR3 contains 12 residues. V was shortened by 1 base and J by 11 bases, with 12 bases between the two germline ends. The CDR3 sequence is CASSLNQVLYTF. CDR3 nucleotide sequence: TGTGCCAGCAGCTTGAATCAGGTGCTATACACCTTC.

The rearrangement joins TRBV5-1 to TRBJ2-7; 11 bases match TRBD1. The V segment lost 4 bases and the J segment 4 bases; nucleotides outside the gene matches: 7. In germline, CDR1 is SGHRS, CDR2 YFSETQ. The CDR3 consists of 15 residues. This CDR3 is CASSPGQGGRYEQYF. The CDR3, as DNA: TGCGCCAGCAGCCCGGGACAGGGGGGTCGATACGAGCAGTACTTC.

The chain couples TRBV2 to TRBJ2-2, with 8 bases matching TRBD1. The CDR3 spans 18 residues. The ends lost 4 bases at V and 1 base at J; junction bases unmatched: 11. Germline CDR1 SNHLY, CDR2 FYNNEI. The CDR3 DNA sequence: TGTGCCAGCAGTGCTCTGTCCGGGACAGGCAAGAACACCGGGGAGCTGTTTTTT. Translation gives CASSALSGTGKNTGELFF. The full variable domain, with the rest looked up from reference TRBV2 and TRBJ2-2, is EPEVTQTPSHQVTQMGQEVILRCVPISNHLYFYWYRQILGQKVEFLVSFYNNEISEKSEIFDDQFSVERPDGSNFTLKIRSTKLEDSAMYFCASSALSGTGKNTGELFFGEGSRLTVL.

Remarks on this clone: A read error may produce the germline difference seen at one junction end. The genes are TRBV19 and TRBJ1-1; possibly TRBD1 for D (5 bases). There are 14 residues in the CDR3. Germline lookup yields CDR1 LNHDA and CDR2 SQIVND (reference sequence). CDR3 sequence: CATNAGRWNTGAFF. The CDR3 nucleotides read TGTGCCACCAATGCGGGACGGTGGAACACTGGAGCTTTCTTT.

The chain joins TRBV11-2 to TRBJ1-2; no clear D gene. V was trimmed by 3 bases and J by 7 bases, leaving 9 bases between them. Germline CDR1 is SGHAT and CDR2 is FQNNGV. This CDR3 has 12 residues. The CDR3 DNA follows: TGTGCCAGCAGCTTGGCTTCTCTTGGCTACACCTTC. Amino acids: CASSLASLGYTF.

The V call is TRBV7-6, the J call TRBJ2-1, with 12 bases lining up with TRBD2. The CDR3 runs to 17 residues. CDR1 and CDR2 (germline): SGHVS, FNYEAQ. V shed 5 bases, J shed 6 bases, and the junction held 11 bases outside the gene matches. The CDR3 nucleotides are TGTGCCAGCAGCCAAGGACTAGCGGGAACGCTGGCCAATGAGCAGTTCTTC. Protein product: CASSQGLAGTLANEQFF. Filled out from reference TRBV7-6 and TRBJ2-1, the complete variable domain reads GAGVSQSPRYKVTKRGQDVALRCDPISGHVSLYWYRQALGQGPEFLTYFNYEAQQDKSGLPNDRFSAERPEGSISTLTIQRTEQRDSAMYRCASSQGLAGTLANEQFFGPGTRLTVL.

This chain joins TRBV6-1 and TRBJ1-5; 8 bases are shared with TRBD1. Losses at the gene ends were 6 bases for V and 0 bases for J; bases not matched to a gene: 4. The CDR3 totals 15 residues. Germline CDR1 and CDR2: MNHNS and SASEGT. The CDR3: CASRRDRTSNQPQHF. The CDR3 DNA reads TGTGCCAGCAGAAGGGACAGGACTAGCAATCAGCCCCAGCATTTT.

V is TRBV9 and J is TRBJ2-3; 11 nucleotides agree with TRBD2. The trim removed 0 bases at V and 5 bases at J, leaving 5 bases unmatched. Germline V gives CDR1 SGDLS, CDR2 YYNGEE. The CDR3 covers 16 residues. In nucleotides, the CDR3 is TGTGCCAGCAGCGTAGGATCTAGCGGGGGGAGAGATACGCAGTATTTT. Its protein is CASSVGSSGGRDTQYF.